Listed below are T cell receptor beta chains from one sample, sequenced in a study of control samples from healthy donors and cancer patients. TCRdb's table, derived via immunoSEQ multiplex PCR, lists solely in-frame clones and lacks some. The sample has about 250,000 clones, around 80% seen once. Sequenced input: PBMCs. The receptors originated from an older woman with lung cancer. Each CDR3 is given without its conserved first and last residue. D genes are given only for firm matches. Clone size is given for some rows only: seen once, a few or many times, or a class if the clone is expanded.

size	D	V	J	CDR3
NA	NA	TRBV7-3	TRBJ2-6	ASSSQGFGANVLT
NA	NA	TRBV7-9	TRBJ1-1	ASSSKGPGREAF
few	NA	TRBV6-6	TRBJ1-1	ASRRTGNTEAF
NA	NA	TRBV5-1	TRBJ1-6	ASSVGPERGSPLH
NA	NA	TRBV11-3	TRBJ2-2	ASSLAAGLNTGELF
NA	NA	TRBV5-5	TRBJ1-4	ASSLEAANEKLF
NA	NA	TRBV14	TRBJ2-1	ASSQVRSGEQF
few	TRBD1	TRBV11-1	TRBJ2-5	ASSRGDSQETQY
few	TRBD1	TRBV4-2	TRBJ2-3	ASSQAGGRQGVDTQY
NA	TRBD2	TRBV24-1	TRBJ2-1	ATRLADNEQF
NA	NA	TRBV7-3	TRBJ2-2	ASSLLGSGQLNTGELF
NA	NA	TRBV3-1/TRBV3-2	TRBJ1-2	ASSQLADYGYT
NA	TRBD2	TRBV25-1	TRBJ2-3	ASSRLAGGLDTQY
NA	NA	TRBV24-1	TRBJ2-5	ATSDFLRSGERETQY
NA	TRBD1	TRBV27	TRBJ2-7	ASSSTGDYEQY
NA	NA	TRBV2	TRBJ1-1	ASTGDSLSTEAF
NA	TRBD1	TRBV19	TRBJ1-6	ASHPQGVVSPLH
NA	NA	TRBV19	TRBJ1-1	ASSPSWRGNTEAF
few	NA	TRBV18	TRBJ1-6	ASSPFASIGSSYNSPLH
NA	NA	TRBV7-9	TRBJ1-3	ASSHPFSGASSGNTIY
NA	NA	TRBV21-1	TRBJ2-1	ASSKEWGEYNEQF
NA	NA	TRBV5-6	TRBJ1-6	ASSFGKFIH
NA	NA	TRBV5-4	TRBJ1-3	ASSLGTPSGNTIY
NA	NA	TRBV28	TRBJ1-6	ASSLTARSYNSPLH
NA	NA	TRBV25-1	TRBJ2-2	ASSEPPAGGPGELF
few	NA	TRBV25-1	TRBJ2-5	ASQSSQGGKAKETQY
NA	TRBD1	TRBV10-3	TRBJ1-6	AISASTGGNSPLH
NA	TRBD1	TRBV5-1	TRBJ2-4	ASSLELGTEAN
NA	NA	TRBV9	TRBJ1-1	ASSVGNSNMNTEAF
NA	NA	TRBV10-3	TRBJ1-2	AISGSREAYGYT